The clone carrying this T cell receptor beta chain was seen only a few times. Its specificity is unknown. This entry is derived from a study of cytomegalovirus exposure and HLA in healthy donors. Background on the study: In an early release, HLA-typed donors contributed approximately 80 million unique TCR sequences.

Whole-study results and caveats: Near-uniform donor sequencing depth was presumed by presence/absence analyses.

PCR was performed using 60 Vbeta and 13 Jbeta primers. Profiled with immunoSEQ multiplex PCR; TCRdb holds only in-frame clones, not every one. The table records 150,000 to 200,000 clones, 81% of them present only once. The V gene lost 3 bases and the J gene lost 9 bases, with 6 bases spanning the gap. The CDR3 consists of 11 residues. The germline CDR1 and CDR2 sequences are LNHDA and SQIVND (reference sequence). The receptor was isolated from a middle-aged man in good health and CMV-seropositive. The sample was PBMCs. The chain employs TRBV19 and TRBJ2-1; possibly TRBD1 for D (5 bases). The CDR3 sequence: CASSMQGEQFF. CDR3 DNA: TGTGCCAGTAGTATGCAGGGTGAGCAGTTCTTC.